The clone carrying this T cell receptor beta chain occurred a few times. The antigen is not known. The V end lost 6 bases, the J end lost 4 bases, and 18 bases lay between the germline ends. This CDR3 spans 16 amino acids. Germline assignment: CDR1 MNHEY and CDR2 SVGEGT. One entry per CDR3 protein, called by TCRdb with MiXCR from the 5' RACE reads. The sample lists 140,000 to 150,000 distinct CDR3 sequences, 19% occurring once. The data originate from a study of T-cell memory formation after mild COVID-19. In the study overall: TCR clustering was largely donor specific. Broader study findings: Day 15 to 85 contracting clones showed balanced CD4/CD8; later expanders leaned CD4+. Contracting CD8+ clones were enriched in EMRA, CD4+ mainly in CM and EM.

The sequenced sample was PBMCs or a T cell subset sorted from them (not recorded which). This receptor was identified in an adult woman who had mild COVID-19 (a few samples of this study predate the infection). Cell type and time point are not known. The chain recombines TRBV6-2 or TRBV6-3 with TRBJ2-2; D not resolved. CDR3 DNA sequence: TGTGCCAGCAGACTCACCCCAGACTTTCGCACCGGGGAGCTGTTTTTT. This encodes CASRLTPDFRTGELFF.